The 3 T cell receptor beta chains in this list originate from one sample, sequenced in a study of shared clonotypes between healthy human individuals. The data were produced by immunoSEQ multiplex PCR, yet TCRdb's version contains in-frame clones alone and is incomplete. Of some 1,400,000 clones in the sample, more than 95% were seen once. Specimen: naive CD4+ T cells sorted from blood. As to subset: CD45RA+ positively selected. The receptors come from a man aged 30-40 years in good health.

The CDR3 reads CASSSHPGNDNEQFF. The CDR3 region has the DNA TGTGCCAGCAGCTCACACCCGGGGAACGACAATGAGCAGTTCTTC. This chain connects TRBV9 to TRBJ2-1, with D tentatively TRBD2 (5 bases). The V end lost 4 bases, the J end lost 5 bases, and 16 bases lay between the germline ends. Germline CDR1 is SGDLS and CDR2 is YYNGEE. The CDR3 has 15 amino acids.

Here the CDR3 DNA reads TGTGCCGCAGGAGCGGGAGTCGAGCAGTACTTC. The encoded protein is CAAGAGVEQYF. V is TRBV14 and J is TRBJ2-7; TRBD2 agrees at 8 bases. The CDR3 is 11 amino acids. CDR1 is SGHDN, CDR2 FVKESK, per germline. Trimming at V came to 11 bases and at J to 6 bases, leaving 6 bases not matched to a gene. The full variable domain, its missing parts supplied by reference TRBV14 and TRBJ2-7, is EAGVTQFPSHSVIEKGQTVTLRCDPISGHDNLYWYRRVMGKEIKFLLHFVKESKQDESGMPNNRFLAERTGGTYSTLKVQPAELEDSGVYFCAAGAGVEQYFGPGTRLTVT.

J is TRBJ2-7 and V is TRBV5-6; possible D gene TRBD1, 6 bases. V dropped 4 bases and J dropped 2 bases, with 13 bases sitting between them. The CDR3 spans 14 residues. Germline assignment: CDR1 SGHDT and CDR2 YYEEEE. This CDR3 is CASSRGQRAYEQYF. The CDR3 nucleotides are TGTGCCAGCAGCAGGGGACAACGAGCCTACGAGCAGTACTTC.